Listed here are 21 T cell receptor beta chains from one sample, sequenced in a study of response to subunit inactivated influenza vaccine. TCRdb fed the RT-PCR reads into MiXCR, producing one record per CDR3 protein. The repertoire holds 150,000 or so distinct CDR3 sequences, about 10% seen once, with around 35% in the top ten. The sequences come from CD8+ T cells sorted from PBMCs, collected roughly 24 months after vaccination. The receptors were gathered from a man aged 50 to 75 who received an inactivated influenza vaccine.

A note on this clonotype: Given a much more abundant clone one base away, this may be a read error. V and J are TRBV4-1 and TRBJ1-2, with TRBD1 identical over 7 bases. The CDR3 is made up of 14 amino acids. Germline V lookup: CDR1 MGHRA, CDR2 YSYEKL. In DNA form, the CDR3 reads TGCGCCAGCAGCCAAACAGGGGCTAGCTATGGCCACACCTTC. It is translated as CASSQTGASYGHTF.

This clonotype was seen a few times. The chain has TRBV5-1 and TRBJ1-1; D not resolved. The CDR3 consists of 14 residues. V was trimmed by 4 bases and J by 0 bases, leaving 10 bases between them. Germline V gene sequence: CDR1 SGHRS, CDR2 YFSETQ. The CDR3 protein is CASSALIMNTEAFF. The CDR3 DNA is TGCGCCAGCAGCGCCCTGATTATGAACACTGAAGCTTTCTTT.

V usage is TRBV2 and J usage is TRBJ2-2; D not certain. CDR3 length equals 15 residues. Per germline, CDR1 SNHLY and CDR2 FYNNEI. V was cut by 5 bases and J by 5 bases, with 15 bases left in between. The CDR3 DNA reads as TGTGCCAGCAGTACGGGTTGGACGAGGACCGGGGAGCTGTTTTTT. Translating gives CASSTGWTRTGELFF. Using reference TRBV2 and TRBJ2-2 for the parts outside the CDR3, the full variable domain is EPEVTQTPSHQVTQMGQEVILRCVPISNHLYFYWYRQILGQKVEFLVSFYNNEISEKSEIFDDQFSVERPDGSNFTLKIRSTKLEDSAMYFCASSTGWTRTGELFFGEGSRLTVL.

At least ten counts were recorded for this clonotype. The chain recombines TRBV28 with TRBJ2-7; D gene unclear. CDR1 and CDR2 from the germline V gene are MDHEN and SYDVKM. The CDR3 is 13 residues long. V gave up 4 bases and J gave up 4 bases, with 11 bases separating them. The CDR3 nucleotides are TGTGCCAGCAGTTCTATTCTCGCGTACGAGCAGTACTTC. Translation gives CASSSILAYEQYF.

This clonotype was seen a handful of times. J is TRBJ2-5 and V is TRBV5-1, with 10 bases lining up with TRBD2. CDR3 length: 17 residues. V dropped 4 bases and J dropped 1; count of bases not matched to a gene: 10. CDR1 is SGHRS, CDR2 YFSETQ, per germline. The CDR3 nucleotides read TGCGCCAGCAGCCAGACTAGCGGGCGGGAGTTCCAAGAGACCCAGTACTTC. It encodes CASSQTSGREFQETQYF.

The chain recombines TRBV12-3 or TRBV12-4 with TRBJ2-7; either TRBD1 or TRBD2 may fit D (5 bases each). V was pared by 3 bases and J by 0 bases, with 12 bases between. The CDR3 has 15 residues. The CDR3 sequence: CASSFGAENSYEQYF. The CDR3 DNA follows: TGTGCCAGCAGTTTCGGGGCAGAAAACTCCTACGAGCAGTACTTC.

The chain carries TRBV21-1 and TRBJ2-1; the tabulated D call, TRBD2, remains unverified against the DNA. TRBV21-1 corresponds to a pseudogene. This CDR3 has 17 amino acids. CDR3 sequence (DNA): TGTGCCAGCAGTCCCTTGACTGGCGGAGCTAGCGGGAATGAGCAGTTCTTC. It translates to CASSPLTGGASGNEQFF.

This clonotype has ten or more counts. This chain joins TRBV12-3 or TRBV12-4 and TRBJ2-3; D is undetermined. Trimming removed 7 bases from V and 1 base from J, with 9 bases in between. The CDR3 is 13 residues long. The CDR3 DNA reads as TGTGCCAGCAATATTCACGGCACAGATACGCAGTATTTT. It translates to CASNIHGTDTQYF.

J is TRBJ2-1 and V is TRBV20-1, with 7 bases fitting TRBD1. Germline loops: CDR1 DFQATT, CDR2 SNEGSKA (reference sequence). Trimming removed 6 bases from V and 9 bases from J; junction bases left unmatched: 29. This CDR3 is built from 19 residues. CDR3 region: CSAHTRRGRGLPERVEQFF. The CDR3 coding sequence is TGCAGTGCCCACACCCGAAGGGGTAGGGGGCTACCTGAGCGTGTTGAGCAGTTCTTC.

This clonotype was detected only a few times. This chain connects TRBV15 to TRBJ1-1; D ambiguous. This CDR3 contains 14 residues. In germline, CDR1 is LNHNV, CDR2 YYDKDF (reference sequence). Between the trimmed V and J ends, which lost 0 bases and 6 bases, there was a span of 11 bases. In DNA, the CDR3 is TGTGCCACCAGCAGAGACCCGGTGTCAGCTGAAGCTTTCTTT. This gives the protein CATSRDPVSAEAFF.

V and J are TRBV20-1 and TRBJ1-2; possibly TRBD1 for D (5 bases). CDR3 size: 13 residues. Germline V gene lookup returns CDR1 DFQATT and CDR2 SNEGSKA (reference sequence). V gave up 1 base and J gave up 10 bases, with 16 bases separating them. The CDR3 sequence: CSARVGLTVAYTF. The CDR3 DNA is TGCAGTGCTAGAGTGGGACTTACGGTTGCCTACACCTTC.

This clonotype came up many times. V gene TRBV11-1 combines with J gene TRBJ2-1; 8 bases fit TRBD2. Germline V lookup: CDR1 SGHAT, CDR2 FQDESV (reference sequence). The V and J ends lost 4 bases and 4 bases, in that order; junction bases with no gene match: 15. CDR3 size: 18 residues. The CDR3 DNA follows: TGTGCCAGCAGCTCAAGCCAGCTCCAGCGGGGGCAATACAATGAGCAGTTCTTC. Translated: CASSSSQLQRGQYNEQFF.

This clonotype occurred a few times. The V and J genes are TRBV12-3 or TRBV12-4 and TRBJ2-7, with 7 bases that match TRBD1. CDR3 size: 15 residues. Trimming took 6 bases from V and 3 from J; bases not matched to a gene: 11. CDR3 sequence reads: CASSGDSEANYEQYF. Here the CDR3 DNA reads TGTGCCAGCAGCGGGGACAGTGAAGCAAACTACGAGCAGTACTTC.

This clonotype came up many times. The chain joins TRBV28 to TRBJ2-7, with 9 bases identical to TRBD1. J gave up 4 bases and V 5 bases, and 0 bases lay outside the gene matches. CDR1 is MDHEN, CDR2 SYDVKM, per germline. The CDR3 has 12 amino acids. The CDR3 loop reads CASSGTGYEQYF. In DNA form, the CDR3 reads TGTGCCAGCAGTGGGACAGGGTACGAGCAGTACTTC.

This clonotype was picked up a small number of times. The chain carries TRBV9 and TRBJ1-5; D call uncertain. CDR1 is SGDLS and CDR2 is YYNGEE in the germline V gene. The length of the CDR3 is 12 residues. V dropped 3 bases and J dropped 6 bases, with 7 bases sitting between them. The CDR3: CASSAPGQPQHF. CDR3 nucleotide sequence: TGTGCCAGCAGCGCACCCGGTCAGCCCCAGCATTTT.

This clonotype has only a few counts. CDR3 sequence (DNA): TGTGCCAGCAGCTTCCTCCGGGGAGGGGATACGCAGTATTTT. It translates to CASSFLRGGDTQYF. The chain uses TRBV5-5 and TRBJ2-3, with 7 bases lining up with TRBD2. The CDR3 extends over 14 amino acids. CDR1 SGHKS and CDR2 YYEKEE come from the germline V gene (reference sequence). With 2 bases clipped from V and 6 bases from J, the junction kept 6 bases outside the gene matches.

This clonotype came up a few times. The CDR3 DNA follows: TGTGCCAGCAGTGGACTAGCGGGAGGTCACATTCAGTACTTC. This codes for CASSGLAGGHIQYF. The chain uses TRBV2 and TRBJ2-4, with TRBD2 matching over 13 bases. CDR1 SNHLY and CDR2 FYNNEI come from the germline V gene. Trimming cost V 4 bases and J 8 bases; bases outside gene matches: 2. This CDR3 has 14 amino acids.

This clonotype was found a few times. The chain carries TRBV4-3 and TRBJ2-7, with D maybe TRBD2 (6 bases). The CDR3 is made up of 15 amino acids. CDR1 and CDR2 from the germline V gene are LGHNA and YSLEER. V was shortened by 0 bases and J by 0 bases, with 9 bases between the two germline ends. The CDR3 loop is CASSQETSFSYEQYF. In DNA form, the CDR3 reads TGCGCCAGCAGCCAAGAAACTAGCTTCTCCTACGAGCAGTACTTC.

The chain links TRBV3-1 to TRBJ2-1; D not resolved. The CDR3 spans 16 residues. Germline CDR1 reads LGHDT; CDR2 reads YNNKEL (reference sequence). V lost 4 bases and J lost 0, with 13 bases in between. CDR3 loop: CASSLGPGRSYNEQFF. CDR3 nucleotide sequence: TGTGCCAGCAGCCTAGGACCGGGTCGCTCCTACAATGAGCAGTTCTTC.

CDR3 protein: CASSLVFSPGGLGTDTQYF. CDR3 in DNA: TGTGCCAGCAGCTTAGTTTTTAGCCCGGGGGGCCTCGGCACAGATACGCAGTATTTT. The chain couples TRBV11-2 to TRBJ2-3; tentatively, D is TRBD2 (7 bases). Germline lookup yields CDR1 SGHAT and CDR2 FQNNGV. The V gene lost 1 base and the J gene lost 1 base, with 21 bases spanning the gap. This CDR3 comprises 19 residues.

The chain uses TRBV10-2 and TRBJ1-5; D gene ambiguous. This CDR3 has 12 residues. The germline V and J ends were trimmed by 2 bases and 8 bases, with 7 bases remaining between them. Germline lookup yields CDR1 WSHSY and CDR2 SAAADI. DNA of the CDR3: TGCGCCAGCAGTGAGGGGCTGGAGCCCCAGCATTTT. Its protein product is CASSEGLEPQHF.